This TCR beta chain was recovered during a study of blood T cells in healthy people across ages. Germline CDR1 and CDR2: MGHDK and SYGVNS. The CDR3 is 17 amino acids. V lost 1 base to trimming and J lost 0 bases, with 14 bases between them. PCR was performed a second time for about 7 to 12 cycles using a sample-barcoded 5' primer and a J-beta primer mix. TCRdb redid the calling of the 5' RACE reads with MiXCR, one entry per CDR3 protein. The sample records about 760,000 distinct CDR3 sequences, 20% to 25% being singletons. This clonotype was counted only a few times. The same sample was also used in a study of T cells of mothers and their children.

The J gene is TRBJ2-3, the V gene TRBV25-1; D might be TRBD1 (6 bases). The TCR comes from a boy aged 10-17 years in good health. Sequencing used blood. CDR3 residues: CASSESTGTPSTDTQYF. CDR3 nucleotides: TGTGCCAGCAGTGAATCCACCGGGACACCTAGCACAGATACGCAGTATTTT.